This T cell receptor (beta chain) was sequenced during a study of cytotoxic CD8 clonotypes in ibrutinib-treated CLL. The CDR3 loop spans 15 amino acids. Germline-derived CDR1 and CDR2 are SGHRS and YFSETQ. The ends were cut back, 1 base at V and 2 bases at J, with 10 bases in the middle. Libraries were prepared by immunoSEQ multiplex PCR; TCRdb keeps only in-frame clonotypes and omits some of them. Seen here are about 300,000 clones, more than 70% observed once, and the top ten hold roughly 5%. Source: PBMCs, taken at disease progression, from a patient treated with ibrutinib. The clonotype originates from a human donor with chronic lymphocytic leukemia. The chain employs TRBV5-1 and TRBJ1-5, with D possibly being TRBD1 (6 bases). Here the CDR3 DNA reads TGCGCCAGCAGCTTGTTGGACAGCCGCAATCAGCCCCAGCATTTT. Translating gives CASSLLDSRNQPQHF. Looking up the rest from reference TRBV5-1 and TRBJ1-5 gives the full variable domain: KAGVTQTPRYLIKTRGQQVTLSCSPISGHRSVSWYQQTPGQGLQFLFEYFSETQRNKGNFPGRFSGRQFSNSRSEMNVSTLELGDSALYLCASSLLDSRNQPQHFGDGTRLSIL.